One sample yielded the 29 T cell receptor beta chains listed below, sequenced in a study of stem cell transplantation in POMP-related autoinflammatory disease. TCRdb keeps only in-frame clones here, not all; method: immunoSEQ multiplex PCR. The profile covers about 68,000 clones, with about nine tenths appearing a single time and 0.5% to 0.85% taken by the ten largest. The sequencing here drew on CD4+ T cells from PBMCs, taken after stem cell transplantation. The receptors here all came from a human patient with POMP-related autoinflammation and immune dysregulation (PRAID). The T cells may come from the graft donor.

This clone was observed once. The chain uses TRBV28 and TRBJ1-6; weak D call: TRBD1 (6 bases). Trimming stripped 4 bases from V and 10 bases from J, with 20 bases between. This CDR3 region has 16 residues. CDR1 is MDHEN and CDR2 is SYDVKM in the germline V gene. CDR3 bases: TGTGCCAGCAGTTCCGATCCGGGGGCGCAGGGCTCACCCCTCCACTTT. Protein sequence: CASSSDPGAQGSPLHF.

The rearrangement joins TRBV10-3 to TRBJ2-1; 7 bases are shared with TRBD2. The germline V gene encodes CDR1 ENHRY and CDR2 SYGVKD. The CDR3 runs to 13 residues. Germline trimming cut 11 bases from V and 3 bases from J; bases unmatched to any gene: 7. CDR3 nucleotides: TGTGCCGCTTTTTCTAGCGGCTACAATGAGCAGTTCTTC. Protein: CAAFSSGYNEQFF.

This clone was observed a single time. The V call is TRBV5-4, the J call TRBJ2-5; no firm D call. The CDR3 totals 16 residues. Looked up from germline, CDR1 is SGHNT and CDR2 is YYREEE (reference sequence). Trimming took 0 bases from V and 0 from J, leaving 12 bases between them. CDR3 in DNA: TGTGCCAGCAGCTTGGAGTCGAACACGTACCAAGAGACCCAGTACTTC. It is translated as CASSLESNTYQETQYF. Using reference TRBV5-4 and TRBJ2-5 for the parts outside the CDR3, the full variable domain is ETGVTQSPTHLIKTRGQQVTLRCSSQSGHNTVSWYQQALGQGPQFIFQYYREEENGRGNFPPRFSGLQFPNYSSELNVNALELDDSALYLCASSLESNTYQETQYFGPGTRLLVL.

This chain uses TRBV5-4 with TRBJ1-3, with unresolved D. Germline loops: CDR1 SGHNT, CDR2 YYREEE (reference sequence). Trimming pared 0 bases from V and 7 bases from J, leaving 11 bases between. The CDR3 consists of 14 residues. In nucleotides, the CDR3 is TGTGCCAGCAGCTTGGACAGTCTGACGAACACCATATATTTT. It specifies CASSLDSLTNTIYF.

The V and J genes are TRBV4-1 and TRBJ2-2, with TRBD2 identical over 9 bases. The ends lost 1 base at V and 5 bases at J; junction bases unmatched: 5. The length of the CDR3 is 16 residues. Germline V gene sequence: CDR1 MGHRA, CDR2 YSYEKL. As DNA, the CDR3 is TGCGCCAGCAGCCAAGTTCGCGGGAGGGGTACCGGGGAGCTGTTTTTT. It encodes CASSQVRGRGTGELFF.

This clone was counted a few times. This chain uses TRBV2 with TRBJ2-7, with D perhaps matching TRBD1 or TRBD2 (5 bases each). The CDR3 has 11 amino acids. Germline CDR1 is SNHLY and CDR2 is FYNNEI. With 4 bases removed from V and 9 bases from J, the gap between germline ends came to 10 bases. The chain's CDR3 is CASSVGTLQYF. The CDR3 DNA sequence: TGTGCCAGCAGTGTAGGGACCCTGCAGTACTTC.

The rearrangement uses TRBV7-9 and TRBJ1-4; D possibly corresponds to TRBD1 (5 bases). V was trimmed by 5 bases and J by 8 bases, leaving 15 bases between them. Germline CDR1 and CDR2: SEHNR and FQNEAQ (reference sequence). The CDR3 has 14 residues. CDR3 coding DNA: TGTGCCAGCAGCGGAGGGCCGGGGCAAGAAAAACTGTTTTTT. This encodes CASSGGPGQEKLFF.

The J gene is TRBJ1-1, the V gene TRBV9; unclear D gene. CDR1 and CDR2 from the germline V gene are SGDLS and YYNGEE. V lost 4 bases and J 0 bases, leaving 10 bases between the germline ends. The CDR3 sequence is 14 residues long. DNA of the CDR3: TGTGCCAGCAGCTATGCGGGATTGAACACTGAAGCTTTCTTT. The encoded protein is CASSYAGLNTEAFF.

The chain has TRBV4-2 and TRBJ2-7, with 8 bases that match TRBD2. The CDR3 sequence is 15 residues long. With V trimmed by 4 bases and J by 2 bases, 7 bases remained unmatched. Germline CDR1 and CDR2: LGHNA and YNFKEQ. The CDR3 loop reads CASSPLAGPAYEQYF. CDR3 DNA: TGTGCCAGCAGCCCCCTAGCGGGTCCCGCCTACGAGCAGTACTTC.

The rearrangement uses TRBV19 and TRBJ2-3, with D perhaps matching TRBD1 (6 bases). The germline V and J ends were trimmed by 5 bases and 4 bases, with 16 bases remaining between them. Germline V lookup: CDR1 LNHDA, CDR2 SQIVND (reference sequence). The CDR3 is 15 residues long. The CDR3 DNA is TGTGCCAGTAGTCCTGGGGGCCCTCGAGCAGATACGCAGTATTTT. It translates to CASSPGGPRADTQYF.

CDR3 sequence: CASSRDYREQYV. DNA for the CDR3: TGTGCCAGCAGTCGGGACTATCGCGAGCAGTACGTC. V usage is TRBV28 and J usage is TRBJ2-7; 7 positions match TRBD2. With V trimmed by 5 bases and J by 6 bases, 4 bases remained unmatched. The length of the CDR3 is 12 residues. Germline assignment: CDR1 MDHEN and CDR2 SYDVKM.

This chain joins TRBV3-1 (or the pseudogene TRBV3-2) and TRBJ1-1, with no clear D. V gave up 3 bases and J gave up 0 bases, with 11 bases separating them. Germline V CDR1 and CDR2: LGHDT, YNNKEL (reference sequence). The CDR3 loop spans 15 amino acids. CDR3 DNA: TGTGCCAGCAGCCACTCGGCGGGAATGAACACTGAAGCTTTCTTT. This translates into CASSHSAGMNTEAFF.

V is TRBV5-1 and J is TRBJ1-3; TRBD1 matches 8 bases. J lost 0 bases, V lost 1 base, and 9 bases had no gene match. The CDR3 contains 18 residues. Germline V lookup: CDR1 SGHRS, CDR2 YFSETQ. The CDR3 nucleotides read TGCGCCAGCAGCTTGATTGGGACAGGCGGACACTCTGGAAACACCATATATTTT. This codes for CASSLIGTGGHSGNTIYF.

The rearrangement links TRBV9 to TRBJ2-3; 7 bases fit TRBD2. This CDR3 has 16 amino acids. CDR1 SGDLS and CDR2 YYNGEE come from the germline V gene. With 0 bases clipped from V and 4 bases from J, the junction kept 8 bases outside the gene matches. The CDR3 DNA is TGTGCCAGCAGCGTAGTGAGCGGGACGGGGGCAGATACGCAGTATTTT. Protein product: CASSVVSGTGADTQYF.

V is TRBV2 and J is TRBJ1-4; D is unclear. Trimming left V 4 bases short and J 0 bases short, with 6 bases between. CDR1 SNHLY and CDR2 FYNNEI come from the germline V gene. This CDR3 spans 14 amino acids. The CDR3 here is CASSGSTTNEKLFF. CDR3 in DNA: TGTGCCAGCAGTGGATCAACAACTAATGAAAAACTGTTTTTT.

V is TRBV7-2 and J is TRBJ1-6; the D is unclear. CDR1 and CDR2 (germline): SGHTA, FQGNSA. V gave up 1 base and J gave up 10 bases, with 11 bases separating them. There are 14 residues in the CDR3. This chain's CDR3 is CASSLGRQGSPLHF. CDR3 DNA: TGTGCCAGCAGCTTAGGGCGTCAAGGCTCACCCCTCCACTTT.

The genes are TRBV19 and TRBJ2-1; maybe TRBD2 (6 bases). Germline values: CDR1 LNHDA, CDR2 SQIVND (reference sequence). Trimming removed 3 bases at V and 10 bases at J, with 16 bases between. The CDR3 length is 14 residues. The CDR3 spells CASSISPSVKEQFF. CDR3 nucleotide sequence: TGTGCCAGTAGTATTAGTCCTAGCGTAAAGGAGCAGTTCTTC.

As DNA, the CDR3 is TGCGCCAGCAGTGAACAGCTCACGGGGCAGCAGTACGTC. It translates to CASSEQLTGQQYV. This chain links TRBV10-1 with TRBJ2-7; D might be TRBD1 or TRBD2, each matching 5 bases. Deletions cut 3 bases from V and 8 bases from J, with 14 bases between. This CDR3 is built from 13 residues. Germline V gives CDR1 WNHNN, CDR2 SYGVQD (reference sequence).

The V call is TRBV7-3, the J call TRBJ1-3; possibly TRBD1 for D (5 bases). Trimming cost V 4 bases and J 4 bases, with 8 bases left between them. The germline V gene encodes CDR1 SGHTA and CDR2 FQGTGA. CDR3 length: 13 amino acids. The CDR3 DNA reads TGTGCCAGCAGCTATGGGACGGGAAACACCATATATTTT. It translates to CASSYGTGNTIYF. The complete variable domain, with remaining parts taken from reference TRBV7-3 and TRBJ1-3, reads GAGVSQTPSNKVTEKGKYVELRCDPISGHTALYWYRQSLGQGPEFLIYFQGTGAADDSGLPNDRFFAVRPEGSVSTLKIQRTERGDSAVYLCASSYGTGNTIYFGEGSWLTVV.

This chain joins TRBV2 and TRBJ2-3, with unresolved D. V shed 2 bases and J shed 2 bases, with 8 bases lying between them. Per germline, CDR1 SNHLY and CDR2 FYNNEI. The length of the CDR3 is 14 residues. The CDR3 reads CASSERLDTDTQYF. As DNA, the CDR3 is TGTGCCAGCAGTGAACGGCTGGACACAGATACGCAGTATTTT.

The chain combines TRBV2 with TRBJ1-1; 7 bases map to TRBD1. In germline, CDR1 is SNHLY, CDR2 FYNNEI. The CDR3 runs 13 residues. CDR3 amino acids: CASAGQMNTEAFF. For the CDR3, the DNA is TGTGCTAGCGCGGGACAGATGAACACTGAAGCTTTCTTT.

The chain joins TRBV28 to TRBJ2-5, with D possibly called TRBD1 or TRBD2 (6 bases each). This CDR3 spans 15 amino acids. In germline, CDR1 is MDHEN, CDR2 SYDVKM. Trimming took 6 bases from V and 0 from J, leaving 14 bases between them. CDR3 sequence (DNA): TGTGCCAGCAGGGGGGGTCAGGGGTACCAAGAGACCCAGTACTTC. Its translation: CASRGGQGYQETQYF.

V is TRBV19 and J is TRBJ2-5, with 9 bases aligning to TRBD1. Germline CDR1 reads LNHDA; CDR2 reads SQIVND (reference sequence). V was pared by 5 bases and J by 5 bases, with 6 bases of the junction left unmatched. The CDR3 loop spans 14 amino acids. CDR3 amino acids: CASSPGQGTETQYF. CDR3 sequence (DNA): TGTGCCAGTAGTCCCGGACAGGGGACGGAGACCCAGTACTTC.

V gene TRBV24-1 combines with J gene TRBJ2-1; 7 nucleotides match TRBD1. The CDR3 runs to 16 residues. Germline V gives CDR1 KGHDR, CDR2 SFDVKD. V shed 4 bases and J 3 bases; nucleotides not matched to a gene: 8. CDR3 sequence (DNA): TGTGCCACCAGTGAGCCAAACAGGGGAAACTACAATGAGCAGTTCTTC. This translates into CATSEPNRGNYNEQFF.

The chain joins TRBV6-5 to TRBJ1-4; no reliable D call. Germline CDR1 MNHEY, CDR2 SVGAGI. V gave up 8 bases and J gave up 4 bases, with 8 bases separating them. The CDR3 covers 12 residues. The CDR3 region is CASSRGNEKLFF. CDR3 DNA: TGTGCCAGCTCGCGGGGTAATGAAAAACTGTTTTTT.

The chain uses TRBV19 and TRBJ1-2, with TRBD1 as a possible D gene (5 bases). The CDR3 length is 15 residues. Trimming took 1 base from V and 3 from J, leaving 12 bases between them. The germline V gene encodes CDR1 LNHDA and CDR2 SQIVND (reference sequence). This CDR3 is CASSIAGRRDYGYTF. The CDR3 bases are TGTGCCAGTAGTATAGCAGGGAGAAGGGACTATGGCTACACCTTC. The full variable domain, in which reference TRBV19 and TRBJ1-2 provide the parts outside the CDR3, is DGGITQSPKYLFRKEGQNVTLSCEQNLNHDAMYWYRQDPGQGLRLIYYSQIVNDFQKGDIAEGYSVSREKKESFPLTVTSAQKNPTAFYLCASSIAGRRDYGYTFGSGTRLTVV.

J is TRBJ1-5 and V is TRBV4-1, with D perhaps matching TRBD1 (5 bases). CDR3 length: 16 amino acids. In germline, CDR1 is MGHRA, CDR2 YSYEKL. The ends were cut back, 3 bases at V and 7 bases at J, with 19 bases in the middle. The CDR3 nucleotides read TGCGCCAGCAGCCACAGGGTTCAGGAACTCGCGCAGCCCCAGCATTTT. This encodes CASSHRVQELAQPQHF.

On this clone itself: The junction and the germline gene differ at one end; a read error may be behind it. The chain carries TRBV27 and TRBJ2-3; D may be TRBD2 (6 bases). Germline CDR1 reads MNHEY; CDR2 reads SMNVEV (reference sequence). The CDR3 totals 15 residues. DNA for the CDR3: TGTGCCAGCAGTAGGCGGGATGGAGCCCCAGATACGCAGTTTTTT. This sequence encodes CASSRRDGAPDTQFF.

In its sample, this clone was seen once. This chain connects TRBV28 to TRBJ1-3; D not resolved. The CDR3 consists of 14 residues. Deletions cut 4 bases from V and 3 bases from J, with 10 bases between. In germline, CDR1 is MDHEN, CDR2 SYDVKM. The CDR3 loop is CASSSVGNGNTIYF. The DNA for the CDR3 is TGTGCCAGCAGTTCGGTAGGGAATGGAAACACCATATATTTT.